This passage covers 22 T cell receptor beta chains from one sample sequenced in a study of T cell responses to AZD1222 COVID-19 vaccine. The repertoire was sequenced with immunoSEQ multiplex PCR; TCRdb's copy has only in-frame clones and lacks some. The sample yields roughly 180,000 clones, 90% to 95% seen once. The source material was peripheral blood, sampled 28 days after the second AZD1222 dose. The receptor source for this set is an adult who received the AZD1222 COVID-19 vaccine.

The chain joins TRBV13 to TRBJ1-6; no clear D. Germline V lookup: CDR1 PRHDT, CDR2 FYEKMQ (reference sequence). This CDR3 contains 16 residues. Deletions cut 0 bases from V and 6 bases from J, with 12 bases between. In DNA form, the CDR3 reads TGTGCCAGCAGCTTAGGGATAACAGCTACTAATTCACCCCTCCACTTT. It yields the protein CASSLGITATNSPLHF. The variable domain in full, with the rest retrieved from reference TRBV13 and TRBJ1-6, is AAGVIQSPRHLIKEKRETATLKCYPIPRHDTVYWYQQGPGQDPQFLISFYEKMQSDKGSIPDRFSAQQFSDYHSELNMSSLELGDSALYFCASSLGITATNSPLHFGNGTRLTVT.

This clone was recorded once. The rearrangement links TRBV4-1 to TRBJ2-2; D call uncertain. This CDR3 has 11 residues. Deletions cut 7 bases from V and 6 bases from J, with 6 bases between. Germline CDR1 and CDR2: MGHRA and YSYEKL. Here the CDR3 reads CASNGPGELFF. CDR3 coding DNA: TGCGCCAGCAACGGGCCCGGGGAGCTGTTTTTT.

V usage is TRBV24-1 and J usage is TRBJ2-1; D gene ambiguous. The germline CDR1 and CDR2 sequences are KGHDR and SFDVKD. Trimming stripped 4 bases from V and 2 bases from J, with 5 bases between. The CDR3 totals 13 residues. The CDR3 sequence: CATSEGPYNEQFF. As DNA, the CDR3 is TGTGCCACCAGTGAAGGACCCTACAATGAGCAGTTCTTC.

The rearrangement links TRBV6-5 to TRBJ1-4, with a weak D call TRBD1 (5 bases). The germline V gene encodes CDR1 MNHEY and CDR2 SVGAGI. Trimming pared 5 bases from V and 1 base from J, leaving 11 bases between. The CDR3 totals 15 residues. Here the CDR3 DNA reads TGTGCCAGCAGTACGTCCGGGGGAACTAATGAAAAACTGTTTTTT. This encodes CASSTSGGTNEKLFF.

The chain has TRBV7-2 and TRBJ1-2; D is unclear. In germline, CDR1 is SGHTA, CDR2 FQGNSA. This CDR3 has 13 amino acids. Deletions cut 3 bases from V and 6 bases from J, with 11 bases between. The CDR3 loop is CASSFTLGNGYTF. CDR3 DNA: TGTGCCAGCAGCTTTACGTTGGGGAATGGCTACACCTTC.

The rearrangement uses TRBV7-2 and TRBJ1-1; D not resolved. Per the germline V gene, CDR1 is SGHTA and CDR2 is FQGNSA. This CDR3 region has 12 residues. V was shortened by 6 bases and J by 5 bases, with 10 bases between the two germline ends. For the CDR3, the DNA is TGTGCCAGCAGGGTCTTGGGGACTGAAGCTTTCTTT. Translated, it gives CASRVLGTEAFF.

This clone was found once. V usage is TRBV29-1 and J usage is TRBJ2-3, with 7 bases identical to TRBD1. This CDR3 spans 14 amino acids. Germline loops: CDR1 SQVTM, CDR2 ANQGSEA. Unmatched junction bases numbered 4, after V lost 4 bases and J lost 0 bases. Here the CDR3 DNA reads TGCAGCGTTGGAGGGACAGTGAGCACAGATACGCAGTATTTT. This translates into CSVGGTVSTDTQYF.

The chain has TRBV7-6 and TRBJ1-4; perhaps TRBD1 as D (6 bases). Germline V gene data show CDR1 as SGHVS and CDR2 as FNYEAQ. CDR3 length equals 14 residues. Trimming left V 5 bases short and J 13 bases short, with 20 bases between. The CDR3: CASSQGQLGYRLFF. CDR3 nucleotide sequence: TGTGCCAGCAGCCAGGGGCAGTTGGGATACCGACTGTTTTTT.

The genes are TRBV4-2 and TRBJ1-2; no reliable D call. The CDR3 totals 16 residues. V lost 0 bases and J 0 bases, leaving 11 bases between the germline ends. The germline V gene encodes CDR1 LGHNA and CDR2 YNFKEQ. The CDR3 is CASSQDHPNTNYGYTF. For the CDR3, the DNA is TGTGCCAGCAGCCAAGATCATCCGAATACTAACTATGGCTACACCTTC.

V usage is TRBV7-8 and J usage is TRBJ1-5; D is uncertain. V was clipped by 0 bases and J by 0 bases, with 21 bases between them. Looked up from germline, CDR1 is SGHVS and CDR2 is FQNEAQ. The CDR3 has 20 amino acids. CDR3 nucleotides: TGTGCCAGCAGCTTAGCCTCCCAGGCCTCCTTCCCTTATAGCAATCAGCCCCAGCATTTT. Protein product: CASSLASQASFPYSNQPQHF.

The chain recombines TRBV7-6 with TRBJ2-5; the D gene is possibly TRBD2 (7 bases). V was trimmed by 1 base and J by 4 bases, leaving 16 bases between them. Germline-derived CDR1 and CDR2 are SGHVS and FNYEAQ. This CDR3 is 16 amino acids long. CDR3 coding DNA: TGTGCCAGCAGCTTAGAAGCGCGGGGAGGGGGAGAGACCCAGTACTTC. Translation gives CASSLEARGGGETQYF.

V is TRBV6-5 and J is TRBJ2-7; 7 nucleotides agree with TRBD2. V was clipped by 4 bases and J by 3 bases; unmatched bases: 9. Germline V CDR1 and CDR2: MNHEY, SVGAGI. CDR3 length: 15 residues. The CDR3 protein is CASSLGMGGSYEQYF. Here the CDR3 DNA reads TGTGCCAGCAGTTTGGGGATGGGCGGGAGCTACGAGCAGTACTTC.

This chain joins TRBV7-9 and TRBJ1-4; D uncertain. CDR3 length equals 15 residues. V lost 3 bases to trimming and J lost 0 bases, with 8 bases between them. The germline CDR1 and CDR2 sequences are SEHNR and FQNEAQ (reference sequence). This CDR3 reads CASSFPQTTNEKLFF. The CDR3 DNA is TGTGCCAGCAGCTTTCCCCAGACAACTAATGAAAAACTGTTTTTT.

This clone was observed once. This chain joins TRBV7-9 and TRBJ1-1; a weak D match, TRBD1 (6 bases). The CDR3 is 13 residues long. Germline lookup yields CDR1 SEHNR and CDR2 FQNEAQ (reference sequence). Trimming took 6 bases from V and 1 from J, leaving 9 bases between them. Here the CDR3 DNA reads TGTGCCAGCAGTAACAGGGAGAACACTGAAGCTTTCTTT. Residues: CASSNRENTEAFF.

The chain is built from TRBV4-1 and TRBJ1-1; no reliable D call. V shed 0 bases and J shed 6 bases, with 8 bases lying between them. The CDR3 has 13 amino acids. Per the germline V gene, CDR1 is MGHRA and CDR2 is YSYEKL. The CDR3 is CASSQDEGSEAFF. The CDR3 DNA follows: TGCGCCAGCAGCCAAGATGAGGGTTCTGAAGCTTTCTTT.

This clone was detected only a few times. The chain combines TRBV23-1 with TRBJ1-6; D possibly corresponds to TRBD1 (6 bases). TRBV23-1 qualifies as an ORF whose function is uncertain. This CDR3 has 14 amino acids. V was pared by 0 bases and J by 7 bases, with 7 bases between. CDR3 sequence (DNA): TGCGCCAGCAGTCAATCCCAGGGGAATTCACCCCTCCACTTT. As protein: CASSQSQGNSPLHF.

The rearrangement joins TRBV5-4 to TRBJ2-1; D tentatively reads TRBD1 or TRBD2 (5 bases each). This CDR3 has 12 residues. Per the germline V gene, CDR1 is SGHNT and CDR2 is YYREEE (reference sequence). Between the trimmed V and J ends, which lost 3 bases and 10 bases, there was a span of 11 bases. The CDR3 here is CASSSGAEEQFF. The CDR3, as DNA: TGTGCCAGCAGCTCCGGGGCCGAGGAGCAGTTCTTC.

This clone was observed once. This chain links TRBV30 with TRBJ2-1, with a tentative D call TRBD2 (5 bases). Trimming removed 4 bases from V and 6 bases from J, with 10 bases in between. The germline gives CDR1 GTSNPN, CDR2 SVGIG (reference sequence). The length of the CDR3 is 12 residues. The DNA of the CDR3 is TGTGCCTGGACCCGAGGGCCCAATGAGCAGTTCTTC. Its protein is CAWTRGPNEQFF.

The chain uses TRBV30 and TRBJ1-2; 9 bases are a match to TRBD1. The V segment lost 2 bases and the J segment 5 bases; nucleotides outside the gene matches: 6. This CDR3 spans 14 amino acids. The V gene's germline CDR1 is GTSNPN and CDR2 SVGIG (reference sequence). The CDR3 region has the DNA TGTGCCTGGAGTCCAGGACAGGGGCCTTATGGCTACACCTTC. This translates into CAWSPGQGPYGYTF.

The chain joins TRBV27 to TRBJ1-2, with TRBD1 matching over 7 bases. There are 15 residues in the CDR3. V lost 5 bases to trimming and J lost 4 bases; unmatched junction nucleotides: 10. Germline V gene data show CDR1 as MNHEY and CDR2 as SMNVEV (reference sequence). Written as DNA, the CDR3 is TGTGCCAGCAGTCCCCAGTCCCCAGGGGGCTATGGCTACACCTTC. It yields the protein CASSPQSPGGYGYTF.

In this sample, this clone turned up once. This chain links TRBV27 with TRBJ1-6; 8 bases are a match to TRBD1. The CDR3 is 16 amino acids. Unmatched junction bases numbered 11, after V lost 6 bases and J lost 7 bases. CDR1 and CDR2 (germline): MNHEY, SMNVEV (reference sequence). CDR3 sequence (DNA): TGTGCCAGCAGATCACAGGGGGGAAGAGACAATTCACCCCTCCACTTT. Its translation: CASRSQGGRDNSPLHF.

The V and J genes are TRBV6-5 and TRBJ2-1; D is unclear. Germline lookup yields CDR1 MNHEY and CDR2 SVGAGI. V was pared by 2 bases and J by 2 bases, with 10 bases between. The length of the CDR3 is 15 residues. CDR3 amino acids: CASSYGALTYNEQFF. The CDR3 nucleotides read TGTGCCAGCAGTTACGGCGCTCTGACCTACAATGAGCAGTTCTTC.